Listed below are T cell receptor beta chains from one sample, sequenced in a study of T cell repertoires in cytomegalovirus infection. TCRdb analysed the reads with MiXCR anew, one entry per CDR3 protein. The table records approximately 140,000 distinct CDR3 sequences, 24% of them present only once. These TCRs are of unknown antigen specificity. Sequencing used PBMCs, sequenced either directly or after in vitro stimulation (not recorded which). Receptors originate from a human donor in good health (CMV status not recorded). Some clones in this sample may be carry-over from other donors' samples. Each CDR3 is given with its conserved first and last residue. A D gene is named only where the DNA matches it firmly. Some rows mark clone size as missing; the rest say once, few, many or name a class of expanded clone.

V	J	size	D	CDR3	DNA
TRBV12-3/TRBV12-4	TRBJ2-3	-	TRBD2	CASSPRAGATDTQYF	TGTGCCAGCAGTCCTAGAGCGGGAGCAACAGATACGCAGTATTTT
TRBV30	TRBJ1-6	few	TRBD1	CAWSPSLLGTGNSPLHF	TGTGCCTGGAGCCCCTCCCTTCTAGGGACAGGGAATTCACCCCTCCACTTT
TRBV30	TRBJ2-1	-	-	CAWSLLATYNEQFF	TGTGCCTGGAGCCTCCTAGCGACATACAATGAGCAGTTCTTC
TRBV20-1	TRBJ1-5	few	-	CSASIGFNQPQHF	TGCAGTGCTAGTATCGGATTCAATCAGCCCCAGCATTTT
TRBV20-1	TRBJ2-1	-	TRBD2	CSASLAGGKNNEQIF	TGCAGTGCAAGCCTAGCGGGAGGAAAAAACAATGAGCAGATCTTC
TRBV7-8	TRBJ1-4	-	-	CASSLTDGSGIRLFF	TGTGCCAGCAGCTTGACGGACGGATCGGGCATAAGGTTGTTTTTT
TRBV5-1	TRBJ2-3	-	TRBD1	CASRFPGQSTDTQYF	TGCGCCAGCAGGTTCCCGGGACAGAGCACAGATACGCAGTATTTT
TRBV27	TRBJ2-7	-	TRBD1	CASSLQGQGPYEQYF	TGTGCCAGCAGTTTACAGGGACAGGGCCCTTACGAGCAGTACTTC
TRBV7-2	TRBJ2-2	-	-	CASIGGQFTGELFF	TGTGCCAGCATCGGGGGACAGTTCACCGGGGAGCTGTTTTTT
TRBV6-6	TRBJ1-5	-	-	CASSQQGWSDGQPQHF	TGTGCCAGCAGCCAACAGGGTTGGTCGGACGGTCAGCCCCAGCATTTT
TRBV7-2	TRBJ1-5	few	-	CASTTQGEQPQHF	TGTGCCAGCACTACCCAGGGCGAGCAGCCCCAGCATTTT
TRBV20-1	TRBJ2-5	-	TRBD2	CSARVVAGVAETQYF	TGCAGTGCTAGAGTCGTAGCGGGCGTCGCGGAGACCCAGTACTTC
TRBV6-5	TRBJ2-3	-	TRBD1	CASRNQGAADTQYF	TGTGCCAGCAGAAACCAGGGGGCTGCAGATACGCAGTATTTT
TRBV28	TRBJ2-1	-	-	CASNLGEIRYNEQFF	TGTGCCAGCAATCTCGGGGAGATTAGATACAATGAGCAGTTCTTC
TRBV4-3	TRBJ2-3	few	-	CASSPTRGSTDTQYF	TGCGCCAGCAGCCCTACTAGGGGGAGCACAGATACGCAGTATTTT
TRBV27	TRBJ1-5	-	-	CASRNPYKDQPQHF	TGTGCCAGCCGGAACCCGTACAAAGATCAGCCCCAGCATTTT
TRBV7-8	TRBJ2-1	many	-	CASSPRTGSRNEQFF	TGTGCCAGCAGCCCCCGGACCGGATCTCGGAATGAGCAGTTCTTC
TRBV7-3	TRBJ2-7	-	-	CASSLQGPLYEQYF	TGTGCCAGCAGCTTACAAGGACCCCTCTACGAGCAGTACTTC
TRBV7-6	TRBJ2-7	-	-	CASSQPPSRDSYEQYF	TGTGCCAGCAGCCAACCGCCTAGCAGGGACTCCTACGAGCAGTACTTC
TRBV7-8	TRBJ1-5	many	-	CASSLSGNQPQHF	TGTGCCAGCAGCTTATCAGGGAATCAGCCCCAGCATTTT
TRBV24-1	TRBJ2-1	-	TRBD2	CATASGRGEQFF	TGTGCCACCGCTAGCGGGAGAGGTGAGCAGTTCTTC
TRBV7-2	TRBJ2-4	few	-	CASSARGNIQYF	TGTGCCAGCAGCGCTCGAGGGAACATTCAGTACTTC
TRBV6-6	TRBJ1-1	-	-	CASSYGPTGRDTEAFF	TGTGCCAGCAGTTACGGACCTACAGGGAGGGACACTGAAGCTTTCTTT
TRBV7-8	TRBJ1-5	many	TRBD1	CASSPSGQGGQPQHF	TGTGCCAGCAGCCCCTCCGGACAGGGAGGTCAGCCCCAGCATTTT
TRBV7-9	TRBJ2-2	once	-	CASTLLTGTRNTGELFF	TGTGCCAGCACCTTACTAACCGGGACACGGAACACCGGGGAGCTGTTTTTT
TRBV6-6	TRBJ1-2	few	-	CASSYSNRDDGYTF	TGTGCCAGCAGTTACTCGAACAGGGACGATGGCTACACCTTC
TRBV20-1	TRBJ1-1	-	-	CSAREGQGNTEAFF	TGCAGTGCTAGAGAGGGGCAGGGGAACACTGAAGCTTTCTTT
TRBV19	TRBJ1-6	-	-	CASSSTQAGSPLHF	TGTGCCAGTAGTTCGACACAGGCCGGATCACCCCTCCACTTT
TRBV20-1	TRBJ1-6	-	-	CSARTTLSPDNSPLHF	TGCAGTGCTCGGACGACACTCTCACCAGATAATTCACCCCTCCACTTT
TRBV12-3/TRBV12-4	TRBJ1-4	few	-	CASSFRGSLGPQGGLEKLFF	TGTGCCAGCAGTTTTCGAGGCAGTTTAGGTCCGCAAGGGGGTTTGGAAAAACTGTTTTTT